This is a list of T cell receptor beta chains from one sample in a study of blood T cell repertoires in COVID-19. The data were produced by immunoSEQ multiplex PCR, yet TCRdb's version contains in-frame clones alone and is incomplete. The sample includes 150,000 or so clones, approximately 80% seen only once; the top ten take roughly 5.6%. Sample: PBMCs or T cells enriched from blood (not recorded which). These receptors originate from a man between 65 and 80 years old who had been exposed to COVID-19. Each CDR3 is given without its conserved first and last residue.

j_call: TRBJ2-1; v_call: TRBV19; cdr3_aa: ASSSPRGSGVRDEQF
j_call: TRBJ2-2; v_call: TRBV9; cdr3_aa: ASSVQGTGELF
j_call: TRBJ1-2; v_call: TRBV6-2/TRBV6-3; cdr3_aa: ASSPPDGYT
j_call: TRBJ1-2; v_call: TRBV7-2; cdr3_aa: ASSLGGDRAMNGYT
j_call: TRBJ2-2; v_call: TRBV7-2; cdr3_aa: ASSLGREVELF
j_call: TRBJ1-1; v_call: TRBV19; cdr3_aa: ASSSPQGRKAF
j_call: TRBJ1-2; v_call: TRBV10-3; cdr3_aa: AISSTGGAEAYGYT
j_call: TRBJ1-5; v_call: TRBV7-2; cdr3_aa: ASSLGGQGLFQPQH
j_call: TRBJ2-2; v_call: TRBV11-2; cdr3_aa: ASSPRTGSNGELF
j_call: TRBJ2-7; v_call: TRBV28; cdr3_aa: ASSSPGTATYEQY
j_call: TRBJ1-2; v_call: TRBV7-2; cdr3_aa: ASTPGQLNYGYT
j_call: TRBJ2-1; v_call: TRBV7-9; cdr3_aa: ASSPGDSRYNEQF
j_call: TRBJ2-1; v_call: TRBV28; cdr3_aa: ASNLPRVGRGSSEQF
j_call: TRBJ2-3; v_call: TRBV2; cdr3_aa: ASSYSTDTQY
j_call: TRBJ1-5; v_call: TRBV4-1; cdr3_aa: ASSPGGSNQPQH
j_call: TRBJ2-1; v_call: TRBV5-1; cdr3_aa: ASTLGGSDFIYNEQF
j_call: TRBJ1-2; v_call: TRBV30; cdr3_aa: AWSRSRGQVYGYT
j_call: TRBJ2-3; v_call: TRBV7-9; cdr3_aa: ASSWGPGQGSTDTQY
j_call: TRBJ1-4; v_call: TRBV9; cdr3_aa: ASSAAGGRGVEKLF
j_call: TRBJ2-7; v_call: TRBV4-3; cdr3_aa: ASSAVGYEQY
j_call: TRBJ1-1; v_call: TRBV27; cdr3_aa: ASRPWGESTEAF
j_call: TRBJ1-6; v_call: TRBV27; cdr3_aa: ASSLGGPGANNSPLH
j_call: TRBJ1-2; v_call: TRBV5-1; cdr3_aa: ASRGTGGARPTNYGYT
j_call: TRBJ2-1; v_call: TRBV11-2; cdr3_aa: ASSPHYGGRVDEQF
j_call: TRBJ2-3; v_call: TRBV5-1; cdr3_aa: ASNRRAGVGTDTQY
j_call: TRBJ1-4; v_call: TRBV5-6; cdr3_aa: ASSSKGRGRIANEKLF
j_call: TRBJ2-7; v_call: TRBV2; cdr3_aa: ASRFAPRVQY
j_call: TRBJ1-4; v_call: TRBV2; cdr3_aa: VTTWGVGEKLF